This T cell receptor beta chain originates from a study of shared clonotypes between healthy human individuals. Replicate PCRs run on sorted subsets employed about 220 ng DNA, 30,000 to 35,000 T cell genomes. As handled by the study authors: ImmunoSEQ output lacked quality scores and full-length reads, limiting matched filtering. Profiled with immunoSEQ multiplex PCR; TCRdb holds only in-frame clones, not every one. V and J calls and clone size come straight from that table; D and trimming were deduced from the DNA. The repertoire consists of 2 million or so clones, with approximately 95% occurring once and the leading ten covering roughly 1%. Notes on this clone: Its specificity is unknown.

Whole-study findings and limits: About 5% was the fraction of naive CD4 clonotypes found shared across a few donors. Generation probabilities of non-shared clonotypes were lower (relative to those shared by all four donors).

V shed 3 bases and J 4 bases; nucleotides not matched to a gene: 11. Germline V gives CDR1 SGHVS, CDR2 FQNEAQ. The CDR3 spans 16 residues. Positive CCR7 selection of CD45RO-negative cells yielded the naive CD8 cells, and terminally differentiated effector memory CD45RA+ cells were excluded. This sequence was found in a man between 18 and 29 years old in good health. This chain connects TRBV7-8 to TRBJ2-7; 8 nucleotides agree with TRBD1. The sequenced sample consisted of naive CD8+ T cells sorted from blood. CDR3 sequence: CASSFNSGGELYEQYF. The DNA for the CDR3 is TGTGCCAGCAGCTTCAATTCAGGGGGCGAGCTATACGAGCAGTACTTC.